The entry that follows covers one T cell receptor beta chain sequence. These data are taken from a study of response to subunit inactivated influenza vaccine. V lost 4 bases, J lost 1 base, and 16 bases lay in between. The CDR3 runs to 15 residues. CDR1 and CDR2 from the germline V gene are DFQATT and SNEGSKA (reference sequence). TCRdb called the RT-PCR reads again in MiXCR, with one record for every CDR3 protein. The table records hundreds of thousands of distinct CDR3 sequences, about 15% of them present only once. The sample in question was PBMCs from blood, obtained 14 to 15 days before vaccination. The genes are TRBV20-1 and TRBJ2-5, with D possibly being TRBD1 or TRBD2 (7 bases each). This TCR came from a man aged 50-59 years who received an inactivated influenza vaccine. The CDR3 sequence is CSATPQGGSQETQYF. Here the CDR3 DNA reads TGCAGTGCTACCCCTCAGGGGGGGAGCCAAGAGACCCAGTACTTC.